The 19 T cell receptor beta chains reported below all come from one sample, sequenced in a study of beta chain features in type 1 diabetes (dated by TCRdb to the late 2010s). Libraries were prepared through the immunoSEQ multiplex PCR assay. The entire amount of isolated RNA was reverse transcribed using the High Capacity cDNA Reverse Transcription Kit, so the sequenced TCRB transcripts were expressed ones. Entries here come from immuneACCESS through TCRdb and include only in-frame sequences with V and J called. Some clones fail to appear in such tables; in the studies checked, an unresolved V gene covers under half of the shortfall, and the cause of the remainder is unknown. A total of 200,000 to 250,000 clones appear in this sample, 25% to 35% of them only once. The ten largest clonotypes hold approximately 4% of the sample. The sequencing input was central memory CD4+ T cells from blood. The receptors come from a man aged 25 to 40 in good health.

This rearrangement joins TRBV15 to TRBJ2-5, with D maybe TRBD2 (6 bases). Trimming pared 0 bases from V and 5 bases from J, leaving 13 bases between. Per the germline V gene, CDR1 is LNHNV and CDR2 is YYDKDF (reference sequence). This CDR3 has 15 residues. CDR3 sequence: CATSRDVGSSETQYF. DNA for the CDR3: TGTGCCACCAGCAGAGATGTCGGGAGTAGCGAGACCCAGTACTTC.

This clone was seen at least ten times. The CDR3 sequence is CSVGRQYNEQFF. The CDR3 DNA reads TGCAGCGTTGGGAGGCAGTACAATGAGCAGTTCTTC. The rearrangement links TRBV29-1 to TRBJ2-1, with D tentatively TRBD2 (5 bases). The CDR3 totals 12 residues. Germline CDR1 reads SQVTM; CDR2 reads ANQGSEA. The V end lost 4 bases, the J end lost 4 bases, and 8 bases lay between the germline ends.

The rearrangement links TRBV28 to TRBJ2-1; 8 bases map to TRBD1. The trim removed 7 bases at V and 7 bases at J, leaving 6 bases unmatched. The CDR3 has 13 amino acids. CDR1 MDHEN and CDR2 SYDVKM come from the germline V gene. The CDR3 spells CASTAGGKNEQFF. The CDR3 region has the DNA TGTGCCAGCACCGCAGGGGGCAAGAATGAGCAGTTCTTC.

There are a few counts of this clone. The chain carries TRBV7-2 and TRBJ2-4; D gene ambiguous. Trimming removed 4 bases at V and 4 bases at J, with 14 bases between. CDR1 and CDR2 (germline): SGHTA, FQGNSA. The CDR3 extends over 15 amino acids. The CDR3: CASSWIPGPKNIQYF. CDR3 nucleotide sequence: TGTGCCAGCAGCTGGATTCCGGGCCCTAAAAACATTCAGTACTTC.

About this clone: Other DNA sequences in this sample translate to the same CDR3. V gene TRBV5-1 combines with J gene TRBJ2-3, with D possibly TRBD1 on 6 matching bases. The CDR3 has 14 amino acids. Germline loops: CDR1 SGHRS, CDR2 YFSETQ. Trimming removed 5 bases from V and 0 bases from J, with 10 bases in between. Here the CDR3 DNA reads TGCGCCAGCAGTCTAGGACAGAGCACAGATACGCAGTATTTT. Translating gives CASSLGQSTDTQYF.

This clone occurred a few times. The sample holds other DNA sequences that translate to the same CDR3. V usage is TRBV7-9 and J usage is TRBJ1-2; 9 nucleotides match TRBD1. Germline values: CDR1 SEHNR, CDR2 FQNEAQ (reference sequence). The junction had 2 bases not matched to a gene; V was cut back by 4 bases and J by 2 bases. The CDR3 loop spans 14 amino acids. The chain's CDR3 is CASSSGTGNYGYTF. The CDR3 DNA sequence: TGTGCCAGCAGCTCCGGGACAGGGAACTATGGCTACACCTTC.

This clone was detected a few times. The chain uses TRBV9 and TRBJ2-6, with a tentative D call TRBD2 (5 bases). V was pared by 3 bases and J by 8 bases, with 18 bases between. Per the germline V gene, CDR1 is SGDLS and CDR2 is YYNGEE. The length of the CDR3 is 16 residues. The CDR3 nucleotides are TGTGCCAGCAGCGCCCTCCCGGGGTTTAAATCCAACGTCCTGACTTTC. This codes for CASSALPGFKSNVLTF.

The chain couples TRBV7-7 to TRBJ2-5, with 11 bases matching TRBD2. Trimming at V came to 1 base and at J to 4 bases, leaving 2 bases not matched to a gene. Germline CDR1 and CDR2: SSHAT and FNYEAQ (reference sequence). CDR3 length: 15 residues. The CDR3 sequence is CASSLGLAGGETQYF. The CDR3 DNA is TGTGCCAGCAGCTTAGGTCTAGCGGGAGGAGAGACCCAGTACTTC.

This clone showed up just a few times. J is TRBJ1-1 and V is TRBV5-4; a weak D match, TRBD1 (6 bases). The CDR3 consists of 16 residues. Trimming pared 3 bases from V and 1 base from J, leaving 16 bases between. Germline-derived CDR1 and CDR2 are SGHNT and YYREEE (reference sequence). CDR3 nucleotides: TGTGCCAGCAGCTATGGGCTGGGGGCTGGGAACACTGAAGCTTTCTTT. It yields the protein CASSYGLGAGNTEAFF.

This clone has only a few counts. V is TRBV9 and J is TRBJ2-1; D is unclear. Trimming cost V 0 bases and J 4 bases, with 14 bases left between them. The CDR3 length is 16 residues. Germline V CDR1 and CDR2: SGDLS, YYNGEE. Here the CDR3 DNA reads TGTGCCAGCAGCGTAGATGCGATGGAGACTTACAATGAGCAGTTCTTC. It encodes CASSVDAMETYNEQFF. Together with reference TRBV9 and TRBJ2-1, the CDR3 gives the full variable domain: DSGVTQTPKHLITATGQRVTLRCSPRSGDLSVYWYQQSLDQGLQFLIQYYNGEERAKGNILERFSAQQFPDLHSELNLSSLELGDSALYFCASSVDAMETYNEQFFGPGTRLTVL.

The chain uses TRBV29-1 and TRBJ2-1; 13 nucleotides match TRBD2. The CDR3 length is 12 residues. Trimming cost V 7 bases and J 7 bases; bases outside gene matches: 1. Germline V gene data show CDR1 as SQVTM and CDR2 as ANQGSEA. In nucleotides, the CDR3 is TGCAGCGGGGGACTAGCGGGAAATGAGCAGTTCTTC. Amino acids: CSGGLAGNEQFF.

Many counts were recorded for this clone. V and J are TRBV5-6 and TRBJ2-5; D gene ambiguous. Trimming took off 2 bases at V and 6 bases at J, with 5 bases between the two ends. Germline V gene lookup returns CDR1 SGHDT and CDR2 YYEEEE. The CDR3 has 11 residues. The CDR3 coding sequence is TGTGCCAGCAGCTTAGGACAGACCCAGTACTTC. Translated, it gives CASSLGQTQYF.

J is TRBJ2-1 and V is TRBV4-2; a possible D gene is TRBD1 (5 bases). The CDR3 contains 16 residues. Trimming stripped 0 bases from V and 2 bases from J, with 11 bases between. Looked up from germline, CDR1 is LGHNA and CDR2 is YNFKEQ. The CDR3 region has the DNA TGTGCCAGCAGCCAAGATGCCCTACAGGCCTACAATGAGCAGTTCTTC. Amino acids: CASSQDALQAYNEQFF.

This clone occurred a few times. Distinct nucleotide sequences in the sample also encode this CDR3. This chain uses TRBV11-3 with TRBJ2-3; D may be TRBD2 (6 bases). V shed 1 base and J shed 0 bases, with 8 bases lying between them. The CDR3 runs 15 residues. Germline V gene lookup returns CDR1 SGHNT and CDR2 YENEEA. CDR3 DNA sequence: TGTGCCAGCAGCTTAGGGGCGGGGAGCACAGATACGCAGTATTTT. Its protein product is CASSLGAGSTDTQYF.

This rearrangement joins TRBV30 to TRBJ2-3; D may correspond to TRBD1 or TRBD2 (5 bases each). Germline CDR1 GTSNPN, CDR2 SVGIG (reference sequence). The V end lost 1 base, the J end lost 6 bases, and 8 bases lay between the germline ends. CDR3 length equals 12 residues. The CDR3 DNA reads TGTGCCTGGAGTGAACGGGACGATACGCAGTATTTT. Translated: CAWSERDDTQYF.

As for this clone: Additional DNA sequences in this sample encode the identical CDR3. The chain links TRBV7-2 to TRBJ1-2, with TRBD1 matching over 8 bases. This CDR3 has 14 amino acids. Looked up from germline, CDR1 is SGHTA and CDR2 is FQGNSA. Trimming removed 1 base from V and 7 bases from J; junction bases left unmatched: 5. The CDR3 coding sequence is TGTGCCAGCAGCTTAGTCCAGGGGGCGCGTGGCTACACCTTC. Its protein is CASSLVQGARGYTF.

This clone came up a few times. The DNA of the CDR3 is TGTGCCAGCAGCTCCTCAGCGGGGGGAGGGGAGACCCAGTACTTC. Its protein product is CASSSSAGGGETQYF. The chain is built from TRBV7-2 and TRBJ2-5; TRBD2 agrees at 9 bases. The CDR3 extends over 15 amino acids. The germline CDR1 and CDR2 sequences are SGHTA and FQGNSA. The J segment lost 5 bases and the V segment lost 4 bases, leaving 8 bases of the junction unmatched.

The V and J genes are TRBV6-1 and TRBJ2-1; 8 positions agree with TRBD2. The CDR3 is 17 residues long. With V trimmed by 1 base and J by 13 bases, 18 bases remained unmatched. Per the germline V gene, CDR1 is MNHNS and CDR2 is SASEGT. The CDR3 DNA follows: TGTGCCAGCAGTGAAGATGTCGGGGTTAGCGGGATCCCTAGACAGTTCTTC. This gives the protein CASSEDVGVSGIPRQFF.

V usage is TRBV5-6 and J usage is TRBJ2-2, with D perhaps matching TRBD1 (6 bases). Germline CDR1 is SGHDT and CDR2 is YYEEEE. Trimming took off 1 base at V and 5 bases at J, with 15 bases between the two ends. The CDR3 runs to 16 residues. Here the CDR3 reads CASSLFAAGVTGELFF. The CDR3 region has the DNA TGTGCCAGCAGCTTGTTTGCGGCAGGGGTTACCGGGGAGCTGTTTTTT.